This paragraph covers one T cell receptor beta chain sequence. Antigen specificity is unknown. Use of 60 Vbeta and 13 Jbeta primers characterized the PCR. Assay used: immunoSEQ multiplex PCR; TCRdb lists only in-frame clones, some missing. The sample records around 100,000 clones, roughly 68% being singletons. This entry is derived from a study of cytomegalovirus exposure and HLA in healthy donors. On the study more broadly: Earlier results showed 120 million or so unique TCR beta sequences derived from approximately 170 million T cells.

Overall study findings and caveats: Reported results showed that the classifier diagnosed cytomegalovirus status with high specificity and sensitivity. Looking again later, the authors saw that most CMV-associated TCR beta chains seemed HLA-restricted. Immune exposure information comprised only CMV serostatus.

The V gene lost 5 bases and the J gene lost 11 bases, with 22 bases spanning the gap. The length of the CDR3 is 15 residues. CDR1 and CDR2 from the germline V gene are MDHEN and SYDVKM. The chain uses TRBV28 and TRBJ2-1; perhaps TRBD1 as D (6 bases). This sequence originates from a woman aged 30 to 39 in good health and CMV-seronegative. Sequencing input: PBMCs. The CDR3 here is CASSPPGTLSYKQFF. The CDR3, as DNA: TGTGCCAGCAGTCCTCCCGGGACACTATCATACAAGCAGTTCTTC.